This T cell receptor beta chain was found in a study of T cells in Graves' hyperthyroidism and ophthalmopathy. Amplification of TCR beta CDR3 regions was performed using RNA transcripts as template. The HTBI primer set drove a first-round RT-PCR of the TCR CDR3. TCRdb independently ran MiXCR on the multiplex PCR reads; one entry per CDR3 protein. The repertoire holds around 280,000 distinct CDR3 sequences, with approximately 12% as singletons. The CDR3 loop spans 14 amino acids. In germline, CDR1 is MNHNS, CDR2 SASEGT. The ends lost 11 bases at V and 0 bases at J; junction bases unmatched: 6. The genes are TRBV6-1 and TRBJ2-2, with TRBD2 matching 7 bases. Sequenced input: blood. The origin of this receptor is a woman in her twenties or thirties with Graves' hyperthyroidism that later progressed to Graves' ophthalmopathy. CDR3 bases: TGTGCCGGGGGGGGACCGGCGAACACCGGGGAGCTGTTTTTT. As protein: CAGGGPANTGELFF.